Below, 29 T cell receptor beta chains from the same sample are listed, as sequenced in a study of spatial heterogeneity in lung cancer. This sample's time point: sample taken at primary tumor resection. Using its own MiXCR run on the 5' RACE reads, TCRdb lists one record per CDR3 protein. The sample carries 8,400 or so distinct CDR3 sequences, 4% to 5.5% recorded once. The sequencing here drew on PBMCs, taken at surgery. These receptors were collected from a male donor with early-stage non-small cell lung cancer.

This clonotype showed up just a few times. This chain uses TRBV20-1 with TRBJ1-5; the D is unclear. V was shortened by 8 bases and J by 4 bases, with 12 bases between the two germline ends. Germline assignment: CDR1 DFQATT and CDR2 SNEGSKA (reference sequence). The CDR3 contains 12 residues. CDR3 sequence: CSLGVGNQPQHF. The CDR3 DNA is TGCAGTCTTGGGGTAGGTAATCAGCCCCAGCATTTT.

This clonotype was counted a few times. Germline and junction disagree at one end, which may indicate a read error. The rearrangement uses TRBV7-9 and TRBJ1-4; the D is unclear. Germline CDR1 reads SEHNR; CDR2 reads FQNEAQ (reference sequence). There are 13 residues in the CDR3. The CDR3 DNA follows: TGTGTCAGCAGCTCGGCGACTAATGAAAAACTGTTTTTT. Translated, it gives CVSSSATNEKLFF.

In its sample, this clonotype was seen a few times. The chain joins TRBV27 to TRBJ2-7; 7 bases map to TRBD1. Trimming cost V 3 bases and J 4 bases; bases outside gene matches: 3. Germline loops: CDR1 MNHEY, CDR2 SMNVEV (reference sequence). The CDR3 runs to 13 residues. Here the CDR3 DNA reads TGTGCCAGCAGTTTTGACAGGGCGTACGAGCAGTACTTC. Protein: CASSFDRAYEQYF.

This clonotype occurred many times. This rearrangement joins TRBV20-1 to TRBJ2-1, with 12 positions matching TRBD2. CDR3 length: 13 residues. The germline V gene has CDR1 DFQATT and CDR2 SNEGSKA (reference sequence). J gave up 6 bases and V 6 bases, and 3 bases lay outside the gene matches. CDR3 coding DNA: TGCAGTGCCCCGACTAGCGGGGGCAATGAGCAGTTCTTC. Protein sequence: CSAPTSGGNEQFF.

This chain uses TRBV5-6 with TRBJ1-5; 8 nucleotides align to TRBD1. The CDR3 has 16 residues. Germline trimming cut 3 bases from V and 3 bases from J; bases unmatched to any gene: 8. The germline gives CDR1 SGHDT, CDR2 YYEEEE. The CDR3 bases are TGTGCCAGCAGCTCAAGGAGGACAGGGACCAATCAGCCCCAGCATTTT. It specifies CASSSRRTGTNQPQHF.

By its share, this clonotype is medium-sized. The genes are TRBV20-1 and TRBJ2-3; D gene unclear. V was trimmed by 5 bases and J by 6 bases, leaving 12 bases between them. Germline V gene sequence: CDR1 DFQATT, CDR2 SNEGSKA (reference sequence). This CDR3 spans 12 amino acids. The CDR3: CSAGMKRDTQYF. The CDR3, as DNA: TGCAGTGCTGGCATGAAACGGGATACGCAGTATTTT.

V gene TRBV12-3 or TRBV12-4 combines with J gene TRBJ2-3; D is unresolved. The CDR3 has 13 residues. Trimming shortened V by 1 base and J by 6 bases, and 8 bases separated the two germline ends. Written as DNA, the CDR3 is TGTGCCAGCAGTTTAGGTGGTCGGGATACGCAGTATTTT. It specifies CASSLGGRDTQYF.

This clonotype rates as medium-sized (0.01 to 0.1%). This sequence joins TRBV9 and TRBJ1-2, with no clear D. This CDR3 has 13 amino acids. Germline V gene data show CDR1 as SGDLS and CDR2 as YYNGEE. V was shortened by 0 bases and J by 2 bases, with 5 bases between the two germline ends. DNA of the CDR3: TGTGCCAGCAGCGTAGACATCAACTATGGCTACACCTTC. This translates into CASSVDINYGYTF. The whole variable domain, remainder taken from reference TRBV9 and TRBJ1-2, is DSGVTQTPKHLITATGQRVTLRCSPRSGDLSVYWYQQSLDQGLQFLIQYYNGEERAKGNILERFSAQQFPDLHSELNLSSLELGDSALYFCASSVDINYGYTFGSGTRLTVV.

The table lists this clonotype with a few counts. This rearrangement joins TRBV4-3 to TRBJ1-6; no definite D call. This CDR3 comprises 14 residues. V was cut by 4 bases and J by 7 bases, with 11 bases left in between. CDR1 and CDR2 from the germline V gene are LGHNA and YSLEER. The CDR3 here is CASSRRDGNSPLHF. For the CDR3, the DNA is TGCGCCAGCAGCCGTCGCGACGGGAATTCACCCCTCCACTTT.

V usage is TRBV4-1 and J usage is TRBJ1-2; unclear D gene. Germline V gene data show CDR1 as MGHRA and CDR2 as YSYEKL. The V gene lost 3 bases and the J gene lost 10 bases, with 18 bases spanning the gap. CDR3 length: 14 residues. CDR3 region: CASSQLRGQETYTF. The CDR3 DNA is TGCGCCAGCAGCCAGTTGCGAGGGCAAGAAACCTACACCTTC.

This clonotype was counted ten times or more. This sequence joins TRBV5-6 and TRBJ1-2; D remains unclear. The germline V and J ends were trimmed by 6 bases and 8 bases, with 11 bases remaining between them. Germline V gene data show CDR1 as SGHDT and CDR2 as YYEEEE. CDR3 size: 11 residues. The CDR3 bases are TGTGCCAGCACCAAGGAGGGCGGCTACACCTTC. It is translated as CASTKEGGYTF.

The chain links TRBV13 to TRBJ2-5, with a tentative D call TRBD2 (6 bases). V dropped 4 bases and J dropped 1 base, with 10 bases sitting between them. The CDR3 totals 14 residues. Germline CDR1 is PRHDT and CDR2 is FYEKMQ (reference sequence). The DNA for the CDR3 is TGTGCCAGCAGCTCGGCGGGGATCCAAGAGACCCAGTACTTC. This encodes CASSSAGIQETQYF.

This clonotype was counted a few times. This rearrangement joins TRBV6-2 or TRBV6-3 to TRBJ1-1; TRBD1 is a possible D gene (5 bases). The germline V and J ends were trimmed by 7 bases and 1 base, with 10 bases remaining between them. Looked up from germline, CDR1 is MNHEY and CDR2 is SVGEGT. The CDR3 is 13 amino acids. CDR3 sequence reads: CASKFTGNTEAFF. CDR3 coding DNA: TGTGCCAGCAAATTCACAGGGAACACTGAAGCTTTCTTT.

This clonotype is labeled as medium-sized. This rearrangement joins TRBV10-2 to TRBJ2-2, with a weak D call TRBD1 (5 bases). This CDR3 is 16 amino acids long. Germline CDR1 WSHSY, CDR2 SAAADI. Trimming cost V 5 bases and J 5 bases, with 18 bases left between them. CDR3 DNA: TGCGCCAGCAGTCCCAGTCGAGCAGGGTGGACCGGGGAGCTGTTTTTT. Its translation is CASSPSRAGWTGELFF.

The gene calls are TRBV6-5 and TRBJ1-6, with 9 bases fitting TRBD1. The CDR3 has 14 residues. V shed 4 bases, J shed 9 bases, and the junction held 4 bases outside the gene matches. CDR1 MNHEY and CDR2 SVGAGI come from the germline V gene. The CDR3 protein is CASSSTGGVSPLHF. In nucleotides, the CDR3 is TGTGCCAGCAGTTCCACAGGGGGCGTTTCACCCCTCCACTTT.

Relative to its sample, this clonotype is medium-sized. V is TRBV29-1 and J is TRBJ1-1; TRBD1 agrees at 7 bases. CDR3 length: 14 amino acids. Trimming at V came to 5 bases and at J to 4 bases, leaving 10 bases not matched to a gene. From germline, CDR1 is SQVTM and CDR2 ANQGSEA. The CDR3 here is CSVFKGAKGTEAFF. CDR3 nucleotides: TGCAGCGTTTTCAAGGGGGCAAAAGGCACTGAAGCTTTCTTT.

This clonotype was counted ten times or more. Here the CDR3 DNA reads TGTGCCAGCAGTGAATATTGGAACACTGAAGCTTTCTTT. This sequence encodes CASSEYWNTEAFF. V usage is TRBV2 and J usage is TRBJ1-1; no clear D gene. Trimming took off 2 bases at V and 1 base at J, with 5 bases between the two ends. The CDR3 runs to 13 residues. Germline CDR1 reads SNHLY; CDR2 reads FYNNEI.

The table lists this clonotype with many counts. The gene calls are TRBV7-2 and TRBJ2-3; 11 positions match TRBD2. CDR3 length: 16 residues. The V segment lost 3 bases and the J segment 1 base; nucleotides outside the gene matches: 3. Per germline, CDR1 SGHTA and CDR2 FQGNSA. Here the CDR3 DNA reads TGTGCCAGCAGCTTTAGCGGGGGGGCGGGCACAGATACGCAGTATTTT. Translated: CASSFSGGAGTDTQYF.

In its sample, this clonotype was seen many times. The chain recombines TRBV11-3 with TRBJ2-1; TRBD1 agrees at 10 bases. The V and J ends lost 0 bases and 3 bases, in that order; junction bases with no gene match: 2. The germline V gene encodes CDR1 SGHNT and CDR2 YENEEA. The CDR3 is 16 residues long. The DNA of the CDR3 is TGTGCCAGCAGCTTAGAATGGACAGGGGGCTACAATGAGCAGTTCTTC. It encodes CASSLEWTGGYNEQFF.

This clonotype showed up many times. The genes are TRBV2 and TRBJ2-7; a possible D gene is TRBD1 (5 bases). Germline assignment: CDR1 SNHLY and CDR2 FYNNEI. This CDR3 is built from 12 residues. V gave up 2 bases and J gave up 6 bases, with 8 bases separating them. Here the CDR3 reads CASSERGTEQYV. Here the CDR3 DNA reads TGTGCCAGCAGTGAAAGGGGAACCGAGCAGTACGTC.

This clonotype has at least ten counts. V gene TRBV20-1 combines with J gene TRBJ1-2, with unresolved D. CDR3 size: 14 residues. Per germline, CDR1 DFQATT and CDR2 SNEGSKA (reference sequence). Trimming removed 3 bases from V and 0 bases from J, with 11 bases in between. CDR3 amino acids: CSASTRWTNYGYTF. The CDR3 DNA reads as TGCAGTGCTAGCACCCGATGGACTAACTATGGCTACACCTTC.

This rearrangement joins TRBV10-3 to TRBJ2-6; no definite D call. The CDR3 totals 14 residues. The germline V gene has CDR1 ENHRY and CDR2 SYGVKD. Trimming took off 11 bases at V and 2 bases at J, with 13 bases between the two ends. CDR3 region: CAHTKNPGANVLTF. The CDR3, as DNA: TGTGCCCACACCAAAAACCCTGGGGCCAACGTCCTGACTTTC.

This clonotype is labeled medium-sized. The V and J genes are TRBV12-3 or TRBV12-4 and TRBJ1-1; D is unresolved. The V gene lost 3 bases and the J gene lost 1 base, with 6 bases spanning the gap. The CDR3 consists of 13 residues. This CDR3 is CASSLAANTEAFF. The CDR3 DNA reads TGTGCCAGCAGTTTGGCGGCGAACACTGAAGCTTTCTTT.

This clonotype was picked up many times. This sequence joins TRBV30 and TRBJ1-1; no clear D. The CDR3 contains 15 residues. Germline CDR1 reads GTSNPN; CDR2 reads SVGIG (reference sequence). V lost 0 bases and J 14 bases, leaving 25 bases between the germline ends. The DNA for the CDR3 is TGTGCCTGGAGTGTACCGAAGGGCCGCCCGTTTATTTGGTTCTTT. Translated, it gives CAWSVPKGRPFIWFF.

This clonotype was counted only a few times. CDR3 nucleotides: TGTGCCAGCAGCTCCGTCCGGGGGGAGAAGCAGTACTTC. Its protein is CASSSVRGEKQYF. The chain is built from TRBV7-2 and TRBJ2-7; 7 bases match TRBD2. CDR1 and CDR2 from the germline V gene are SGHTA and FQGNSA. The trim removed 4 bases at V and 8 bases at J, leaving 8 bases unmatched. CDR3 size: 13 residues.

This clonotype came up many times. The chain is built from TRBV5-1 and TRBJ1-4, with 9 bases matching TRBD1. Germline CDR1 SGHRS, CDR2 YFSETQ. CDR3 length: 15 residues. With V trimmed by 4 bases and J by 9 bases, 10 bases remained unmatched. Here the CDR3 DNA reads TGCGCCAGCAGCCCGGGACAGGGTCTTGGAAAAAAACTGTTTTTT. Translating it yields CASSPGQGLGKKLFF.

This clonotype was counted many times. CDR3: CSVVQQGLGYTF. The DNA for the CDR3 is TGCAGCGTTGTTCAACAGGGGTTGGGCTACACCTTC. The gene calls are TRBV29-1 and TRBJ1-2; 7 positions agree with TRBD1. V lost 4 bases to trimming and J lost 8 bases; unmatched junction nucleotides: 7. The CDR3 spans 12 residues. Germline values: CDR1 SQVTM, CDR2 ANQGSEA.

Ten or more counts support this clonotype. The V and J genes are TRBV14 and TRBJ2-3; D remains unclear. Germline V lookup: CDR1 SGHDN, CDR2 FVKESK. The V end was cut by 5 bases, the J end by 2 bases, with 2 bases between. This CDR3 comprises 11 residues. CDR3 coding DNA: TGTGCCAGCAGCTACACAGATACGCAGTATTTT. It is translated as CASSYTDTQYF. Full variable domain (missing parts from reference TRBV14 and TRBJ2-3): EAGVTQFPSHSVIEKGQTVTLRCDPISGHDNLYWYRRVMGKEIKFLLHFVKESKQDESGMPNNRFLAERTGGTYSTLKVQPAELEDSGVYFCASSYTDTQYFGPGTRLTVL.

In its sample, this clonotype is large. The J gene is TRBJ2-2, the V gene TRBV27; 10 bases line up with TRBD2. The CDR3 is made up of 15 amino acids. The ends lost 11 bases at V and 4 bases at J; junction bases unmatched: 10. Germline V gene sequence: CDR1 MNHEY, CDR2 SMNVEV (reference sequence). CDR3: CASRLGLAATGELFF. The DNA of the CDR3 is TGTGCCTCCCGACTTGGACTAGCGGCCACCGGGGAGCTGTTTTTT.